A single T cell receptor (beta chain) is shown here with its context. Its cognate antigen is unknown. This sample stems from a study of beta chain features in type 1 diabetes. Study-wide points: Insertions were fewer and deletions more numerous at VDJ junctions in type 1 diabetes patients. Patients with Type 1 diabetes showed moderately but significantly shorter TCRB CDR3s in all four CD4+ subsets.

CD4+ naive, central memory, regulatory and stem cell-like memory cells were sorted via CD45RO/CCR7/CD25/CD127/CD95/CD27. Every sorted population was more than 95% pure. TCRB transcripts that were expressed got sequenced, as all of the isolated RNA had been reverse transcribed. Sequenced by immunoSEQ multiplex PCR; TCRdb stores in-frame clones only, minus some. The table lists roughly 150,000 clones, about 9% of them singletons. The sample comprised central memory CD4+ T cells from blood. The clonotype originates from a woman younger than 45 with type 1 diabetes.

For the CDR3, the DNA is TGTGCCAGCCTTTCTGGACAGGGGATTTTTGGCTACACCTTC. Translation: CASLSGQGIFGYTF. The chain recombines TRBV19 with TRBJ1-2; TRBD1 matches at 9 bases. The CDR3 loop spans 14 amino acids. The V gene end was trimmed by 9 bases and the J gene end by 7 bases; junction bases not matched to a gene: 12. Germline V gene sequence: CDR1 LNHDA, CDR2 SQIVND (reference sequence).